This note documents a single TCR beta chain sequence. What it binds is unknown. The data derive from a study of cytomegalovirus exposure and HLA in healthy donors. Study-wide results and limits: The study listed approximately 160 cytomegalovirus-associated TCR beta chains. The CMV antigen specificity of a few CMV-associated chains was confirmed through in vitro analysis. Later, an analysis found that TCR clusters from the first cohort tended to co-occur in the roughly 110 validation repertoires.

The validation cohort, a group of under 150 subjects, included the donors and was separate from the approximately 650-subject first cohort. The CDR3 sequence is 14 residues long. CDR1 is SEHNR, CDR2 FQNEAQ, per germline (reference sequence). V lost 0 bases and J 3 bases, leaving 6 bases between the germline ends. TCRdb's table, derived via immunoSEQ multiplex PCR, lists solely in-frame clones and lacks some. This sample has 45,000 to 70,000 clones, with more than 80% found just once. Sequenced input: PBMCs. This TCR was sampled from a woman under 30 in good health and CMV-seronegative. The gene calls are TRBV7-9 and TRBJ2-1; tentatively, D is TRBD2 (5 bases). CDR3 nucleotides: TGTGCCAGCAGCTTAGCGGGGAGCTACAATGAGCAGTTCTTC. This encodes CASSLAGSYNEQFF.